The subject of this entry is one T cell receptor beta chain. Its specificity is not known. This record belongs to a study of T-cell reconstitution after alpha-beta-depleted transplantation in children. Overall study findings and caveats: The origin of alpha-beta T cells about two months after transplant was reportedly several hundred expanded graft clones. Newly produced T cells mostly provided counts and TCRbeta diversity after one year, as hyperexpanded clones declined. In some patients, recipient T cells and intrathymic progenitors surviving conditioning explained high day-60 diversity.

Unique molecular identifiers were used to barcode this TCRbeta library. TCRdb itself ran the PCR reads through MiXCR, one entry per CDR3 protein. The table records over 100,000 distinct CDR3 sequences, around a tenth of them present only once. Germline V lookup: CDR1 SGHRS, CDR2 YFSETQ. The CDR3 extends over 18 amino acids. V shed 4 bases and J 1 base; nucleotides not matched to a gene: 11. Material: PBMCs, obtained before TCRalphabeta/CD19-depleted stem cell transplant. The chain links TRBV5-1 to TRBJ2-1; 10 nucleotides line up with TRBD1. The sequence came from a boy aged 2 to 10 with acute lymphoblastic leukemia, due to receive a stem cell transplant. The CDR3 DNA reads TGCGCCAGCAGCCACTATCCCCCGGGACAGGGGTCCTACAATGAGCAGTTCTTC. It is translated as CASSHYPPGQGSYNEQFF.